The 7 T cell receptor beta chains below were found in one sample sequenced in a study of CD8+ T cells in alopecia areata. The authors extracted RNA and reverse transcribed it into cDNA as the sequencing template. Some clones are missing from TCRdb's copy, which holds only in-frame ones; the method was immunoSEQ multiplex PCR. Altogether some 200,000 clones are present, roughly 40% being singletons, with the ten largest covering around 2.8%. The treatment denotes: oral pan-JAK inhibitor, 5-10 mg twice daily. The starting material was CD4+ T cells sorted from blood, obtained at approximately week 36, from a patient treated with tofacitinib. All receptors come from a human donor with alopecia areata.

CDR3 in amino acids: CASSLVQGLQYF. CDR3 DNA: TGTGCCAGCAGCTTAGTCCAGGGGCTCCAGTACTTC. The rearrangement joins TRBV7-2 to TRBJ2-7; D might be TRBD1 (6 bases). Trimming took off 1 base at V and 10 bases at J, with 11 bases between the two ends. The CDR3 length is 12 residues. Germline V lookup: CDR1 SGHTA, CDR2 FQGNSA.

This clone was found a few times. The V gene is TRBV2, the J gene TRBJ2-7; possibly TRBD1 for D (6 bases). V lost 11 bases and J 5 bases, leaving 13 bases between the germline ends. The CDR3 contains 11 residues. CDR1 and CDR2 from the germline V gene are SNHLY and FYNNEI. The CDR3 DNA follows: TGTGCCGGGCGCCAGGGGCACGAGCAGTACTTC. This sequence encodes CAGRQGHEQYF. Together with reference TRBV2 and TRBJ2-7, the CDR3 gives the full variable domain: EPEVTQTPSHQVTQMGQEVILRCVPISNHLYFYWYRQILGQKVEFLVSFYNNEISEKSEIFDDQFSVERPDGSNFTLKIRSTKLEDSAMYFCAGRQGHEQYFGPGTRLTVT.

V and J are TRBV5-1 and TRBJ2-7; maybe TRBD2 (6 bases). The CDR3 loop spans 15 amino acids. Between the trimmed V and J ends, which lost 0 bases and 2 bases, there was a span of 12 bases. The V gene's germline CDR1 is SGHRS and CDR2 YFSETQ. The CDR3, as DNA: TGCGCCAGCAGCTTGGTTTCGGGGGACGCCTACGAGCAGTACTTC. It is translated as CASSLVSGDAYEQYF.

This clone was seen only a few times. This chain joins TRBV11-2 and TRBJ2-7; no clear D gene. The CDR3 consists of 13 residues. Germline CDR1 and CDR2: SGHAT and FQNNGV. Trimming removed 1 base from V and 1 base from J, with 5 bases in between. The CDR3 loop reads CASSLAGSYEQYF. CDR3 DNA sequence: TGTGCCAGCAGCTTAGCGGGTTCCTACGAGCAGTACTTC.

This clone was counted at least ten times. The chain couples TRBV14 to TRBJ2-2; 7 bases are a match to TRBD1. The CDR3 contains 16 residues. CDR1 SGHDN and CDR2 FVKESK come from the germline V gene. V was pared by 7 bases and J by 3 bases, with 11 bases of the junction left unmatched. CDR3 DNA: TGTGCCAGCAAGTCAGGACAGGTTGCAGACACCGGGGAGCTGTTTTTT. Translation gives CASKSGQVADTGELFF.

This clone has more than one count but fewer than ten. The chain uses TRBV29-1 and TRBJ2-1; 8 bases map to TRBD2. From germline, CDR1 is SQVTM and CDR2 ANQGSEA. J lost 8 bases, V lost 7 bases, and 13 bases had no gene match. The CDR3 is 14 residues long. CDR3 in DNA: TGCAGCGCCGACTGGGGACTAGGGAGTGATGAGCAGTTCTTC. Its translation is CSADWGLGSDEQFF.

J is TRBJ2-3 and V is TRBV7-3, with 11 positions matching TRBD2. Losses at the gene ends were 6 bases for V and 5 bases for J; bases not matched to a gene: 7. The CDR3 extends over 15 amino acids. Per germline, CDR1 SGHTA and CDR2 FQGTGA. CDR3 in amino acids: CASRPPSGRRDTQYF. DNA for the CDR3: TGTGCCAGCAGGCCACCTAGCGGGAGGAGAGATACGCAGTATTTT.